Sequencing of this TCR beta chain was carried out in a study of T cells in Graves' hyperthyroidism and ophthalmopathy (dated by TCRdb to the late 2010s). About the study as a whole: Peripheral blood samples were taken at the time of initial diagnosis, prior to any treatment. The paper describes TCR Vbeta CDR3 sequencing of around 130 peripheral blood samples, made up of 43 ophthalmopathy patients, some 80 hyperthyroidism patients and 17 progressor patients. In more than five Graves' hyperthyroidism patients, the study also compared T-cell repertoires from thyroid tissue with T-cell repertoires from blood. The 100 or so discovery patients were randomly split 7:3 into training and test sets. Prospective prediction of ophthalmopathy was tested in an independent validation cohort of fewer than 20 hyperthyroidism patients and approximately 17 patients who later progressed to ophthalmopathy. After sampling, hyperthyroidism patients received methimazole starting at 30 mg daily, and ophthalmopathy patients received high-dose intravenous methylprednisolone. TCR V-J signatures able to tell the groups apart were searched for in a discovery cohort of 90 to 100 patients, of whom more than 40 had Graves' ophthalmopathy and 55 to 65 had stable Graves' hyperthyroidism.

This clonotype was recorded many times. It has no known antigen specificity. No base quality information exists; no much larger clone differs at one position. Broad study findings and their caveats: A 13 V-J signature model separated ophthalmopathy from stable hyperthyroidism, with approximately 87% sensitivity and approximately 81% specificity in cross-validation and 80%/75% in testing. Most expanded thyroid clonotypes (frequency above 0.001) were also detected in blood, a finding suggesting that blood repertoires may reflect thyroid immune responses. In validation, the model predicted progression to ophthalmopathy a median of 6.5 months before onset, with about 70% sensitivity and roughly 72% specificity. Sample size was not statistically predetermined, and investigators were not blinded to group allocation.

The CDR3 covers 17 residues, taking in both the cysteine and the phenylalanine. The CDR3 DNA has 51 bases and is translated from base 1. CDR1 WSHSY and CDR2 SAAADI are derived from the germline V gene. Trimming accounts for 4 bases at V and 4 bases at J, while the number of junction bases matched to no gene is 7. The TCR beta CDR3 regions were amplified from the RNA transcripts. For the first round of RT-PCR on the TCR CDR3, the HTBI primer set was used together with the Qiagen OneStep RT-PCR kit. Libraries were constructed in a second round of multiplex PCR, after which size selection and purification were carried out. Sequencing of the libraries was done on an Illumina HiSeq2000 using paired-end 100 bp reads. The authors processed their data as follows. SOAPnuke was used to process the raw data, removing reads that contained adapters or uncalled bases, had a mean Phred below 15, or lacked an exact match to the constant primer or identifier. High-quality paired reads were merged with COPE v1.2.5, and unique nucleotide sequences were defined as clonotypes. MiTCR v1.1 was used to align clonotypes to the IMGT TRBV, TRBD and TRBJ reference segments. Only V-J combinations with frequency above 0.0001, covering about 99% of repertoires, were analysed. The TCS score was defined as the ratio of F50 (clonal expansion) to E x V (chaos), calculated using BLOSUM62-based TCRdist between CDR3 peptides within each V-J. Welch's t-statistics and random forest reduced 450 to 600 V-J features to about 12, which were used in a naive Bayes classifier (R e1071). TCRdb handled the public reads itself, with Q25 trimming in fastp and clone calling in MiXCR, and kept productive beta chains. Rows merge per CDR3 protein into single entries with the most common DNA and genes. The authors' filters were not applied to this entry. Counted in this sample were hundreds of thousands of distinct CDR3 sequences; roughly 14% of them appeared once. Approximately 7.5% of the sample is held by the ten biggest clonotypes.

A patient counted as having stable Graves' hyperthyroidism if no progression to ophthalmopathy occurred over 18 months of follow-up. Hyperthyroidism patients were aged 18 to 65 years and newly diagnosed, with disease duration of less than 2 months. Any patient with an uncontrolled infection, another autoimmune disease, pregnancy or lactation was excluded. Diagnoses were based on clinical symptoms, serum thyroxine and TRAb, thyroid ultrasound and orbital computed tomography. Ficoll-Paque density gradient centrifugation was used to isolate PBMCs from around 10 ml of fresh peripheral blood. Trizol reagent was used to extract total RNA, and RNA quality was then checked on an Agilent 2100 Bioanalyzer.

The sample taken for sequencing was blood. This TCR was recovered from a young woman with Graves' hyperthyroidism. The chain is encoded by TRBV10-2 joined to TRBJ2-2, with TRBD2 matching 12 junction bases. CDR3 sequence: CASSGLAGGPSTGELFF. The nucleotides are TGCGCCAGCAGTGGCCTAGCGGGAGGGCCGAGCACCGGGGAGCTGTTTTTT.